Below, 18 T cell receptor beta chains from the same sample are listed, as sequenced in a study of sequential checkpoint blockade in melanoma. Treatment: randomized to nivolumab then ipilimumab (arm A) or the reverse (arm B). Data came from immunoSEQ multiplex PCR; TCRdb stores just in-frame clones and leaves some out. The table includes roughly 3,000 clones, about 20% detected once. The sequencing used tumor tissue (inferred from file names), collected from a patient given nivolumab and ipilimumab in sequence. These receptors came from a human donor with melanoma.

The chain combines TRBV28 with TRBJ1-5; TRBD1 matches at 8 bases. This CDR3 is 14 amino acids long. After removal of 4 bases from V and 7 bases from J, the junction contained 6 bases not matched to a gene. CDR1 and CDR2 from the germline V gene are MDHEN and SYDVKM. The CDR3 loop is CASSWQGAGQPQHF. The CDR3 region has the DNA TGTGCCAGCAGTTGGCAGGGGGCTGGACAGCCCCAGCATTTT.

The chain uses TRBV28 and TRBJ1-5, with D tentatively TRBD1 (6 bases). Trimming removed 5 bases from V and 0 bases from J, with 14 bases in between. Germline CDR1 MDHEN, CDR2 SYDVKM. The CDR3 loop spans 16 amino acids. DNA of the CDR3: TGTGCCAGCAGTGGGAGGGGGTCTTATAGCAATCAGCCCCAGCATTTT. Translation gives CASSGRGSYSNQPQHF. Combining the CDR3 with reference TRBV28 and TRBJ1-5 gives the whole variable domain DVKVTQSSRYLVKRTGEKVFLECVQDMDHENMFWYRQDPGLGLRLIYFSYDVKMKEKGDIPEGYSVSREKKERFSLILESASTNQTSMYLCASSGRGSYSNQPQHFGDGTRLSIL.

In its sample, this clone was seen a few times. The rearrangement links TRBV4-1 to TRBJ1-3, with D unresolved. CDR3 size: 16 residues. The germline V gene has CDR1 MGHRA and CDR2 YSYEKL. The V end lost 0 bases, the J end lost 7 bases, and 16 bases lay between the germline ends. Here the CDR3 reads CASSQEWVRQMNTIYF. The CDR3 DNA follows: TGCGCCAGCAGCCAAGAATGGGTACGGCAGATGAACACCATATATTTT.

This clone ranks as medium-sized (0.01 to 0.1%). The V call is TRBV11-3, the J call TRBJ2-5; 12 positions agree with TRBD1. Germline V gene sequence: CDR1 SGHNT, CDR2 YENEEA. V shed 5 bases, J shed 4 bases, and the junction held 8 bases outside the gene matches. The CDR3 has 16 residues. The CDR3 sequence: CASSARDRGPVETQYF. The CDR3 DNA sequence: TGTGCCAGCAGCGCCCGGGACAGGGGGCCGGTAGAGACCCAGTACTTC.

The table lists this clone with a few counts. The genes are TRBV11-3 and TRBJ1-2; 7 nucleotides agree with TRBD1. V was pared by 4 bases and J by 5 bases, with 7 bases of the junction left unmatched. The CDR3 covers 14 residues. Per germline, CDR1 SGHNT and CDR2 YENEEA. The CDR3 coding sequence is TGTGCCAGCAGCTCGGACAGGTTCCGGTATGGCTACACCTTC. It codes for CASSSDRFRYGYTF.

This clone was found many times. V gene TRBV11-3 combines with J gene TRBJ2-5; 7 nucleotides align to TRBD1. Trimming took 4 bases from V and 3 from J; bases not matched to a gene: 8. Germline values: CDR1 SGHNT, CDR2 YENEEA. CDR3 size: 15 residues. The CDR3 sequence: CASSSQVRGKETQYF. For the CDR3, the DNA is TGTGCCAGCAGCTCCCAAGTCAGGGGGAAAGAGACCCAGTACTTC.

This clone occurred many times. This chain connects TRBV11-3 to TRBJ2-1; a possible D gene is TRBD2 (6 bases). V was trimmed by 5 bases and J by 2 bases, leaving 19 bases between them. The germline gives CDR1 SGHNT, CDR2 YENEEA. The CDR3 is made up of 17 amino acids. Written as DNA, the CDR3 is TGTGCCAGCAGCCGCGAGAGGGTCGGGGGAGCCTACAATGAGCAGTTCTTC. This gives the protein CASSRERVGGAYNEQFF.

The V and J genes are TRBV29-1 and TRBJ2-7, with a weak D call TRBD2 (6 bases). The CDR3 is made up of 15 amino acids. The V gene lost 6 bases and the J gene lost 0 bases, with 18 bases spanning the gap. CDR1 is SQVTM and CDR2 is ANQGSEA in the germline V gene. The CDR3: CSVGYGTGSSYEQYV. The CDR3 nucleotides read TGCAGCGTGGGGTATGGGACCGGGAGCTCCTACGAGCAGTACGTC.

The CDR3, as DNA: TGTGCCAGCAGTTTGCGCCTGTTCAGCGAGCAGTACGTC. Encoded protein: CASSLRLFSEQYV. The V call is TRBV6-8, the J call TRBJ2-7, with D hard to call. This CDR3 is 13 amino acids long. With 4 bases removed from V and 6 bases from J, the gap between germline ends came to 13 bases. Germline V gene lookup returns CDR1 MNHGY and CDR2 SAAAGT.

V is TRBV6-8 and J is TRBJ1-5; 7 bases are a match to TRBD1. V shed 6 bases, J shed 2 bases, and the junction held 10 bases outside the gene matches. The CDR3 extends over 16 amino acids. CDR1 is MNHGY and CDR2 is SAAAGT in the germline V gene. CDR3 DNA: TGTGCCAGCAGACCCGGTAGGGGGCGCGGCAATCAGCCCCAGCATTTT. Translation: CASRPGRGRGNQPQHF.

By frequency in the sample, this clone is medium-sized. This CDR3 reads CASSPWGGNTEAFF. In DNA form, the CDR3 reads TGTGCCAGCAGCCCGTGGGGAGGGAACACTGAAGCTTTCTTT. The V and J genes are TRBV11-3 and TRBJ1-1, with unresolved D. In germline, CDR1 is SGHNT, CDR2 YENEEA. The CDR3 is made up of 14 amino acids. V gave up 5 bases and J gave up 1 base, with 11 bases separating them. Full variable domain (rest looked up from reference TRBV11-3 and TRBJ1-1): EAGVVQSPRYKIIEKKQPVAFWCNPISGHNTLYWYLQNLGQGPELLIRYENEEAVDDSQLPKDRFSAERLKGVDSTLKIQPAELGDSAVYLCASSPWGGNTEAFFGQGTRLTVV.

CDR3 amino acids: CASSPTTLLGSPLHF. CDR3 DNA: TGTGCCAGCAGCCCAACGACCCTCCTAGGTTCACCCCTCCACTTT. V gene TRBV11-3 combines with J gene TRBJ1-6; D is ambiguous. CDR3 length: 15 amino acids. Per germline, CDR1 SGHNT and CDR2 YENEEA. V lost 5 bases, J lost 9 bases, and 17 bases lay in between.

This chain links TRBV18 with TRBJ1-2; 8 nucleotides match TRBD1. The CDR3 is 15 residues long. Germline V lookup: CDR1 KGHSH, CDR2 LQKENI. The trim removed 3 bases at V and 1 base at J, leaving 4 bases unmatched. CDR3 DNA: TGTGCCAGCTCACCCCGGGACAGGATTAACTATGGCTACACCTTC. This encodes CASSPRDRINYGYTF.

This clone was seen repeatedly, ten times or more. No DNA is shown, since the ends of the CDR3 on it are uncertain; the CDR3 is the one TCRdb lists. The chain links TRBV1 to TRBJ2-6; no check of the table's D call, TRBD1, against the DNA was made. TRBV1 is reported as a pseudogene. The CDR3 is 16 residues long, ends included. The CDR3 is CASSQDWGTGANVLTF.

This clone showed up just a few times. V is TRBV9 and J is TRBJ1-5; TRBD1 aligns across 8 bases. V gave up 6 bases and J gave up 6 bases; unmatched junction bases: 5. This CDR3 comprises 13 residues. Germline CDR1 reads SGDLS; CDR2 reads YYNGEE. The CDR3 here is CASTRGRVQPQHF. The CDR3, as DNA: TGTGCCAGCACCAGGGGGCGGGTTCAGCCCCAGCATTTT.

V usage is TRBV9 and J usage is TRBJ1-2, with no clear D. The germline V gene has CDR1 SGDLS and CDR2 YYNGEE. V dropped 3 bases and J dropped 6 bases, with 12 bases sitting between them. This CDR3 is built from 13 residues. The CDR3 coding sequence is TGTGCCAGCAGCGGGGATTTTAGGGATGGCTACACCTTC. Its protein is CASSGDFRDGYTF.

The V call is TRBV19, the J call TRBJ2-3, with 12 bases matching TRBD2. V was pared by 6 bases and J by 8 bases, with 6 bases of the junction left unmatched. The CDR3 extends over 14 amino acids. Germline CDR1 is LNHDA and CDR2 is SQIVND (reference sequence). The CDR3: CASRRTSGVATQYF. The CDR3 DNA follows: TGTGCCAGTAGGCGGACTAGCGGGGTGGCTACGCAGTATTTT.

This chain uses TRBV5-1 with TRBJ1-1; D is undetermined. Trimming removed 0 bases at V and 1 base at J, with 7 bases between. Germline-derived CDR1 and CDR2 are SGHRS and YFSETQ. The CDR3 contains 14 residues. CDR3 DNA: TGCGCCAGCAGCTTGGCTTTAGGGAACACTGAAGCTTTCTTT. Translated, it gives CASSLALGNTEAFF.